This T cell receptor (beta chain) emerged from a study of radiotherapy plus CTLA-4 blockade in lung cancer. Trimming stripped 6 bases from V and 4 bases from J, with 9 bases between. Per germline, CDR1 MRHNA and CDR2 SNTAGT. The CDR3 has 13 amino acids. This clone turned up a few times. Only in-frame clones appear in the TCRdb table, and some are missing; sequencing was by immunoSEQ multiplex PCR. In the table there are tens of thousands of clones, 70% to 80% of which are singletons. This sample comprised peripheral blood, obtained from a patient treated with radiotherapy plus ipilimumab. The chain is built from TRBV6-4 and TRBJ2-2; D unclear. This TCR derives from a human donor with non-small cell lung cancer who had stable disease on radiotherapy plus ipilimumab. CDR3 nucleotides: TGTGCCAGCAGGGCCCCCCTCACCGGGGAGCTGTTTTTT. The encoded protein is CASRAPLTGELFF.